This is a list of T cell receptor beta chains from one sample in a study of breast tumors, draining lymph nodes, adjacent tissues. MiXCR was run by TCRdb on the multiplex PCR reads, yielding one entry per CDR3 protein. The top ten clones hold around 1.1% of a sample with 200,000 to 300,000 distinct CDR3 sequences, roughly 30% of them seen once. Input material: axillary lymph node tissue. The receptors come from a female donor with breast cancer. Some clones in this sample may be carry-over from other donors' samples. Both conserved end residues are part of each CDR3. The D gene is left open where the match is weak. Where a row states a size, it is once, few, many or the class of an expanded clone; other rows omit it.

many	TRBV5-5	.	TRBJ2-1	TGTGCCAGCAGCTTGCAATATGGGGGAGGAGAGCAGTTCTTC	CASSLQYGGGEQFF
many	TRBV11-2	TRBD1	TRBJ2-1	TGTGCCAGCAGCTCCGGACAGGTTCAGTTCTTC	CASSSGQVQFF
few	TRBV6-1	TRBD2	TRBJ2-3	TGTGCCAGCAGTGACCTAGCGGGAGGGGGAGATACGCAGTATTTT	CASSDLAGGGDTQYF
many	TRBV11-3	TRBD1	TRBJ2-1	TGTGCCAGCAGCTTAGTCCAGGGGGCGGGCAATGAGCAGTTCTTC	CASSLVQGAGNEQFF
many	TRBV25-1	.	TRBJ1-3	TGTGCCAGCAGTGAAGCGGAGTTACGCTCTGGAAACACCATATATTTT	CASSEAELRSGNTIYF
.	TRBV29-1	.	TRBJ2-3	TGCAGCGTTGCAATTGACACTGGGCCCCAGTATTTT	CSVAIDTGPQYF
.	TRBV29-1	TRBD2	TRBJ2-1	TGCAGCAAGGGACTAGCGGGAGAAGGGTCCTACAATGAGCAGTTCTTC	CSKGLAGEGSYNEQFF
few	TRBV12-3/TRBV12-4	.	TRBJ2-3	TGTGCCAGCAGTTTCGTAGTTCGGGCTACGCAGTATTTT	CASSFVVRATQYF
.	TRBV5-8	.	TRBJ2-4	TGTGCCAGCAGCTTGACTGGGAGTCAGAACATTCAGTACTTC	CASSLTGSQNIQYF
many	TRBV15	.	TRBJ2-3	TGTGCCACCAGCAGAGGGCGTGATACGCAGTATTTT	CATSRGRDTQYF
many	TRBV29-1	.	TRBJ2-5	TGCAGCGTTGAAGAATCGGGAAAGGAGACCCAGTACTTC	CSVEESGKETQYF
.	TRBV20-1	.	TRBJ1-1	TGCAGTGCTAGTTGGGGGCGGAACACTGAAGCTTTCTTT	CSASWGRNTEAFF
.	TRBV2	.	TRBJ2-2	TGTGCCAGCAGTGCCAGAGGGGTCAGGGGGGAGCTGTTTTTT	CASSARGVRGELFF
.	TRBV19	.	TRBJ1-2	TGTGCCAGTAGGTTAGACCGCTACAGGGAGGTTTCTGGCTACACCTTC	CASRLDRYREVSGYTF
many	TRBV5-1	.	TRBJ2-3	TGCGCCAGCAGCTGGGCAGTCGGCACAGATACGCAGTATTTT	CASSWAVGTDTQYF
many	TRBV6-5	TRBD1	TRBJ2-7	TGTGCCAGCAGGACCGGGACAGGGGCCTACGAGCAGTACTTC	CASRTGTGAYEQYF
.	TRBV6-6	TRBD2	TRBJ2-1	TGTGCCAGCAGATCGCGGGAGGCTTTCGACAATGAGCAGTTCTTC	CASRSREAFDNEQFF
many	TRBV4-1	.	TRBJ2-2	TGCGCCAGCAGCCAAGATAGAGGGCTAACGAACACCGGGGAGCTGTTTTTT	CASSQDRGLTNTGELFF
many	TRBV2	.	TRBJ2-5	TGTGCCAGCAGTGAATCACAGGGTGAGACCCAGTACTTC	CASSESQGETQYF
few	TRBV6-1	TRBD1	TRBJ1-5	TGTGCCAGCAGTCAAAACAGGGGGGGGAATCAGCCCCAGCATTTT	CASSQNRGGNQPQHF
.	TRBV10-3	.	TRBJ2-6	TGTGCCATCAGTGAGGGAAACTCTGGGGCCAACGTCCTGACTTTC	CAISEGNSGANVLTF
.	TRBV29-1	.	TRBJ1-2	TGCAGCGTCCCACCTATACGGGGCCATGGCTACACCTTC	CSVPPIRGHGYTF
many	TRBV5-6	.	TRBJ2-7	TGTGCCAGCACCACCTCCCGGCGGGCGGCCTTCTACGAGCAGTACTTC	CASTTSRRAAFYEQYF
many	TRBV5-1	.	TRBJ2-7	TGCGCCAGCAGCTTGGGACACCTGCTATCCTACGAGCAGTACTTC	CASSLGHLLSYEQYF
.	TRBV9	.	TRBJ1-6	TGTGCCAGCAGCGTAGAGGAGGGGAGTAATTCACCCCTCCACTTT	CASSVEEGSNSPLHF
many	TRBV20-1	TRBD1	TRBJ2-3	TGCAGTGCTAGAGCCCCGGGACAGGGGATCACAGATACGCAGTATTTT	CSARAPGQGITDTQYF
.	TRBV28	.	TRBJ1-2	TGTGCCAGCAGTTTAAGGGGGGTGGTGAGAGGCTACACCTTC	CASSLRGVVRGYTF
many	TRBV19	.	TRBJ1-4	TGTGCCAGTAGCGAATTCTCCGTTAATGAAAAACTGTTTTTT	CASSEFSVNEKLFF
many	TRBV19	.	TRBJ2-1	TGTGCCAGTAGTCTCATGATTAGGAATGAGCAGTTCTTC	CASSLMIRNEQFF
.	TRBV30	.	TRBJ1-4	TGTGCCTGGAGTGTCTTGGGGCTGGGGTGGTTTGAAAAACTGTTTTTT	CAWSVLGLGWFEKLFF
many	TRBV9	.	TRBJ2-7	TGTGCCAGCAGCGTGAGTAGCGGCCCCTACGAGCAGTACTTC	CASSVSSGPYEQYF
many	TRBV27	.	TRBJ1-6	TGTGCCAGCAGTCTTAGGGAAGGATCACCCCTCCACTTT	CASSLREGSPLHF
.	TRBV27	.	TRBJ1-3	TGTGCCAGCAGTCCCGGGCAGACGGTGGGAAACACCATATATTTT	CASSPGQTVGNTIYF
.	TRBV10-3	TRBD2	TRBJ2-3	TGTGCCACCAGACTAGCGGGAATTAGCACAGATACGCAGTATTTT	CATRLAGISTDTQYF
.	TRBV9	.	TRBJ1-6	TGTGCCAGCAGCGTAGGGGGGAGGGCCGGCGGTTCACCCCTCCACTTT	CASSVGGRAGGSPLHF
.	TRBV9	TRBD2	TRBJ2-1	TGTGCCAGCAGCCAAGTGTCCGCGGGAGTGGGCAATGCGCAGTTCTTC	CASSQVSAGVGNAQFF
.	TRBV27	.	TRBJ2-3	TGTGCCAGCAGGGTAGGGGTCGGCACAGATACGCAGTATTTT	CASRVGVGTDTQYF
many	TRBV5-1	.	TRBJ1-4	TGCGCCAGCAGCTACAGGGCAACTAATGAAAAACTGTTTTTT	CASSYRATNEKLFF
many	TRBV5-1	TRBD2	TRBJ2-3	TGCGCCAGCAGCTTGAGGGCTAGCGGAACGGATACGCAGTATTTT	CASSLRASGTDTQYF
.	TRBV6-2/TRBV6-3	TRBD1	TRBJ2-6	TGTGCCAGCAGGACGGGACAGGGGATCTCTGGGGCCAACGTCCTGACTTTC	CASRTGQGISGANVLTF
.	TRBV15	TRBD1	TRBJ1-5	TGTGCCACCAGCAGCAAGGGACAGCGCCAGCATTTT	CATSSKGQRQHF
.	TRBV5-6	TRBD1	TRBJ1-4	TGTGCCAGCAGCCAGGGACAGGGGGAAAAACTGTTTTTT	CASSQGQGEKLFF
.	TRBV13	.	TRBJ2-2	TGTGCCAGCAGTTTACATGGGGAGCTGTTTTTT	CASSLHGELFF
.	TRBV10-2	TRBD1	TRBJ1-2	TGCGCCAGCTCGGGACAGGGAGCCTATGGCTACACCTTC	CASSGQGAYGYTF
many	TRBV14	TRBD2	TRBJ2-5	TGTGCCAGCAGCCCAGTAGCGGGAGGGCCCTCGGAGACCCAGTACTTC	CASSPVAGGPSETQYF
.	TRBV7-9	TRBD2	TRBJ2-1	TGTGCCAGCAGCCAACCGGGACTAGCGGGAGGTGAGCAGTTCTTC	CASSQPGLAGGEQFF
many	TRBV11-2	TRBD2	TRBJ2-7	TGTGCCAGCAGCCCCCGAGCGGGAGGCTCGGACGAGCAGTACTTC	CASSPRAGGSDEQYF
many	TRBV12-3/TRBV12-4	.	TRBJ2-7	TGTGCCAGCAGTCAAGGGAGTCGTGGGCAGTACTTC	CASSQGSRGQYF